This entry lists 6 T cell receptor beta chains sequenced from one sample in a study of blood T cells in healthy people across ages. A J-beta primer mix and a sample-barcoded 5' primer were used in a second PCR of roughly 6 to 12 cycles. Each CDR3 protein is one row after TCRdb ran MiXCR on the 5' RACE reads. The data contain approximately 1,000,000 distinct CDR3 sequences, around two fifths of them singletons. The sample consisted of blood. These receptor sequences come from a man aged 18 to 30 in good health.

The DNA for the CDR3 is TGTGCCAGCAGTCAGGGACTAGCGGGTAGCTCCTACAATGAGCAGTTCTTC. It is translated as CASSQGLAGSSYNEQFF. V is TRBV6-1 and J is TRBJ2-1; 12 bases align to TRBD2. Per the germline V gene, CDR1 is MNHNS and CDR2 is SASEGT. Trimming cost V 5 bases and J 0 bases; bases outside gene matches: 5. CDR3 length: 17 amino acids.

This clonotype was seen a single time. The rearrangement uses TRBV12-3 or TRBV12-4 and TRBJ1-6; D uncertain. The CDR3 is 15 amino acids. Between the trimmed V and J ends, which lost 8 bases and 7 bases, there was a span of 18 bases. CDR3 amino acids: CASGSFTSNNSPLHF. DNA for the CDR3: TGTGCCAGCGGAAGTTTCACATCAAACAATTCACCCCTCCACTTT.

This clonotype showed up just a few times. The chain joins TRBV6-2 or TRBV6-3 to TRBJ2-7, with D hard to call. Germline CDR1 reads MNHEY; CDR2 reads SVGEGT. Trimming pared 10 bases from V and 3 bases from J, leaving 10 bases between. CDR3 length: 11 amino acids. CDR3 nucleotide sequence: TGTGCCAACCTAGGACGCTACGAGCAGTACTTC. It encodes CANLGRYEQYF.

This chain joins TRBV5-1 and TRBJ2-1; D may be TRBD1 or TRBD2 (5 bases each). The CDR3 runs 14 residues. The germline CDR1 and CDR2 sequences are SGHRS and YFSETQ. V was clipped by 7 bases and J by 5 bases, with 16 bases between them. Here the CDR3 reads CASARMGDHNEQFF. Written as DNA, the CDR3 is TGCGCCAGCGCTCGGATGGGGGACCACAATGAGCAGTTCTTC.

This clonotype was found many times. The chain carries TRBV5-6 and TRBJ2-3; D remains unclear. Trimming removed 4 bases at V and 13 bases at J, with 13 bases between. This CDR3 spans 11 amino acids. Germline V gene lookup returns CDR1 SGHDT and CDR2 YYEEEE. Here the CDR3 DNA reads TGTGCCAGCAGCAACCTAGGCAGAAAGTATTTT. Translation: CASSNLGRKYF.

The CDR3 protein is CASSQAFRGQDTDTQYF. The CDR3 coding sequence is TGTGCCAGCAGCCAAGCCTTCCGGGGGCAGGACACAGATACGCAGTATTTT. The rearrangement links TRBV14 to TRBJ2-3; D is tentatively TRBD1 or TRBD2 (6 bases each). The germline V and J ends were trimmed by 1 base and 2 bases, with 16 bases remaining between them. The CDR3 extends over 17 amino acids. The germline CDR1 and CDR2 sequences are SGHDN and FVKESK. Drawing the rest from reference TRBV14 and TRBJ2-3, the complete variable domain is EAGVTQFPSHSVIEKGQTVTLRCDPISGHDNLYWYRRVMGKEIKFLLHFVKESKQDESGMPNNRFLAERTGGTYSTLKVQPAELEDSGVYFCASSQAFRGQDTDTQYFGPGTRLTVL.